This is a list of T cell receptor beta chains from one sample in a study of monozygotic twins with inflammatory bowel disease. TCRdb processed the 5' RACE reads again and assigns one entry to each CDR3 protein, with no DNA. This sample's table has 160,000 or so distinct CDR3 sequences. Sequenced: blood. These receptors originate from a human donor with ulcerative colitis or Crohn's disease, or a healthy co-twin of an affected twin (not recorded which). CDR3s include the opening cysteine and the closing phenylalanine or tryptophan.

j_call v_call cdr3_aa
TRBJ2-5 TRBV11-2 CASSLPEGETQYF
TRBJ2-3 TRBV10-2 CASSAQTGGGTDTQYF
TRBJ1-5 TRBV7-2 CASSRDSLSNQPQHF
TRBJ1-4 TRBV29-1 CSVKDATNEKLFF
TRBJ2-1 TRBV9 CASSTRTGGIDEQFF
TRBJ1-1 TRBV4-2 CASSPQNAGNTEAFF
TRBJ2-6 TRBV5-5 CASSSGQGGSGANVLTF
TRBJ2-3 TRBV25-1 CASSGGYRDRRPSTDTQYF
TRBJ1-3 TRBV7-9 CASSLKGSGNTIYF
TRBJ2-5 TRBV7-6 CASSLAQDWAQYF
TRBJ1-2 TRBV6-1 CASSEGLAANYGYTF
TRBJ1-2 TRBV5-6 CASSLVSAHYTF
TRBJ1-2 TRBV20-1 CSARDLSSKETYGYTF
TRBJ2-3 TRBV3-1 CASSQEKGTWRTPSPDTQYF
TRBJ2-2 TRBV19 CASSRVGRSTGELFF
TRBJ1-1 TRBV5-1 CASSLDGTGNTEAFF
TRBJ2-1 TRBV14 CASSQGLAGGGNEQFF
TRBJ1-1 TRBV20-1 CSARDPVMDTAFF
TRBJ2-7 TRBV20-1 CSVSFGGEQYF
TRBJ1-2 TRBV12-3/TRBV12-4 CASSSSAERYGYTF
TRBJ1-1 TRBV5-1 CASSLAVNTEAFF
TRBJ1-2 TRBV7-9 CASSLDRDQDGYTF
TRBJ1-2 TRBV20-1 CSARDGAGGYTF
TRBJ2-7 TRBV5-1 CASRLLQGTSYEQYF
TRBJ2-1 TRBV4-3 CASSQSQESPYNEQFF
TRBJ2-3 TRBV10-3 CATGTSGRGTDTQYF
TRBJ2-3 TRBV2 CASSEMNTQYF
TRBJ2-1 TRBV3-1 CASSESGRNNEQFF
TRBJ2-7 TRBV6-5 CASSYDALHSYEQYF
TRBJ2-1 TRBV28 CACCSRDRVANEQFF
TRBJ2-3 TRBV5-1 CASSRGVIAGGEFTDTQYF
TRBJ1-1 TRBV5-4 CASSLAPVNTEAFF
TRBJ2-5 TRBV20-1 CSARGQGAREETQYF
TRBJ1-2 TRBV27 CASSLSPRTGGFGYTF
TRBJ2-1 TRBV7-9 CASSLFPGSSYNEQFF
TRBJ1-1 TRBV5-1 CASSLGTVPTEAFF
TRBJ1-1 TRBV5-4 CASSLYQGAQSTEAFF
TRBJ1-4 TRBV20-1 CSASRTELGEKLFF
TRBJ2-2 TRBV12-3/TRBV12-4 CASSLGTRQGANTGELFF
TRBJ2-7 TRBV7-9 CASSAQVPYEQYF
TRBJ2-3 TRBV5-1 CASSLSGAGDSTQYF
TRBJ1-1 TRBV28 CASSVPRTEGNTEAFF
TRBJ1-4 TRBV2 CASSSTMDSLNEKLFF
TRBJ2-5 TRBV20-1 CSAEGLSQETQYF
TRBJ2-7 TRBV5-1 CASSPAVAGGPVNEQYF
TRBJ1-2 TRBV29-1 CSALWGLGDRNYGYTF
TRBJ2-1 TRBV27 CASLGGGGGEQFF
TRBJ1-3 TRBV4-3 CASSLLHSGNTIYF
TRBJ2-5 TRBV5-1 CASSLYRDISYETQYF
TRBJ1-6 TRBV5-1 CASRDLENSPLHF
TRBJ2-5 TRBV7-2 CASSLEVRVEETQYF
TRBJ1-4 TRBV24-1 CATSDPGQEEKLFF
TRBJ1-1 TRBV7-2 CASSELWGEGSEAFF
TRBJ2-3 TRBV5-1 CASSSYTGFSGDTQYF
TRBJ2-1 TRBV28 CASSPPREGSYNEQFF
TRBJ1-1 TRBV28 CASSAQGPNTEAFF
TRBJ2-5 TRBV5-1 CASSLGPDSEETQYF
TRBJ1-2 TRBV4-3 CASSQDRAPAYGYTF
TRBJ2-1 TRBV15 CATSRDRRGEQFF